This TCR beta chain originates from a study of monozygotic twins with inflammatory bowel disease (dated by TCRdb to between 2019 and 2020). Turning to the overall study: A total of around 30 monozygotic twin pairs were included in the full study, comprising nine German pairs (four IBD-concordant, five IBD-discordant) and 19 IBD-discordant Danish pairs. Disease-associated traits were sought mainly through comparisons between IBD patients and their genetically identical healthy co-twins within discordant pairs. Each individual had, on average, about 151 000 unique TCRalpha sequences and 181 000 unique TCRbeta sequences available for analysis. Paper-wide results and their limitations: The analysis was unable to tell different T cell subtypes apart. Repertoire similarity did not differ between concordant and discordant twins, which could be due to limited statistical power. Compared with healthy twins, IBD patients shared fewer clonotypes with other individuals, and the difference was most pronounced in patients with signs of disease activity. A decrease in TCRbeta repertoire diversity, as measured by inverse Simpson index, was observed in IBD patients compared with their healthy co-twins. Differing immunosuppressive treatments among patients may have added background noise and inter-individual variability to the repertoires. The results gave no support for a single strong signal or clonotype linked to IBD.

From each donor, an approximately 2.5 ml peripheral blood sample was collected into PAXgene tubes and kept at -80 degrees C. Without any T cell sorting, total RNA was extracted from whole blood using the PAXgene blood miRNA kit on an automated QIAcube. Peripheral blood from monozygotic twin pairs who were concordant or discordant for inflammatory bowel disease underwent deep TCRalpha and TCRbeta repertoire profiling using unique molecular barcoding. Smoking habits were recorded for all twin pairs, with individuals classified as current, former or never smokers. Receptor amplification or capture employed 5' RACE. Each TCR library was prepared from about 3.5 ug of total RNA. For each sample, cDNA synthesis with SMARTScribe reverse transcriptase was split into eight separate reactions. During cDNA synthesis, template switching was used to introduce unique molecular identifiers that contained a 6-nucleotide sample barcode. TCRalpha and TCRbeta cDNA was amplified by two nested PCRs of around 16 and 10 cycles, with bead purification after each PCR. Before amplification, cDNA was treated with uracil DNA-glycosylase and purified using the QIAquick PCR purification kit. The second PCR added Illumina TruSeq-compatible adapters along with sample-specific barcodes. Library quality and concentration were checked on TapeStation and Qubit, and libraries were pooled at roughly 5.1 ng each. Pooled libraries were sequenced on an Illumina HiSeq2500 single-index Rapid Run with 2 x 100 bp reads and custom sequencing primers. Regarding the original processing steps: PCR and sequencing errors were corrected by UMI-based consensus assembly using MiGEC version 1.2.6. MiXCR version 2.1.1 was used for V(D)J alignment, clonotype assembly and CDR3 extraction. To normalise gene usage, clonotype sharing and MAIT/NKT TCR abundance, the top 1000, 10 000 and 20 000 clonotypes in each sample were analysed. Diversity was computed as the inverse Simpson index with the vegan R package after downsampling to 27 000 UMIs. Paired Mann-Whitney U tests on discordant twin pairs were used, with Benjamini-Hochberg multiple-testing correction. TCRdb reprocessed the reads and assigns one entry to each CDR3 protein sequence, leaving out DNA. V and J calls and clone size were set by TCRdb, not the authors. The data table for this sample lists about 380,000 distinct CDR3 sequences. The ten largest clones add up to approximately 2.4% of the sample.

Reading from cysteine to phenylalanine, the CDR3 counts 15 amino acids. No DNA sequence is on record. Per the germline V gene, MNHNS is the CDR1 and SASEGT is the CDR2. In regard to this clonotype: Its antigen is unknown.

The chain couples TRBV6-1 to TRBJ1-5. The TCR was taken from a human donor with ulcerative colitis or Crohn's disease, or a healthy co-twin of an affected twin (not recorded which). The sample was blood. The CDR3 in this case is CASSADLWSNQHQHF.